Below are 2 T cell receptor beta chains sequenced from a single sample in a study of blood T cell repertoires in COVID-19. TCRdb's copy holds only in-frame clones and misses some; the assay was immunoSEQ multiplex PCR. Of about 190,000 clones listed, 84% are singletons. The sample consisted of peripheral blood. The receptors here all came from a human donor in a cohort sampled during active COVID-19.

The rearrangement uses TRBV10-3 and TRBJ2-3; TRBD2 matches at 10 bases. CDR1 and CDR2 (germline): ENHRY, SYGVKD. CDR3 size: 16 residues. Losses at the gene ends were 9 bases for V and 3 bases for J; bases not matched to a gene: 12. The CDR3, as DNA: TGTGCCATGTCCCGCAGCGGGGGGGCTCGGACAGATACGCAGTATTTT. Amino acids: CAMSRSGGARTDTQYF.

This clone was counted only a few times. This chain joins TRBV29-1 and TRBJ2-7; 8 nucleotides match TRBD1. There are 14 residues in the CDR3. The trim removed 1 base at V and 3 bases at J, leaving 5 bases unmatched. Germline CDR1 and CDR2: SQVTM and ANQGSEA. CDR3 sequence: CSVEGYTGGYEQYF. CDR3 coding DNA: TGCAGCGTTGAAGGGTACACAGGGGGCTACGAGCAGTACTTC.